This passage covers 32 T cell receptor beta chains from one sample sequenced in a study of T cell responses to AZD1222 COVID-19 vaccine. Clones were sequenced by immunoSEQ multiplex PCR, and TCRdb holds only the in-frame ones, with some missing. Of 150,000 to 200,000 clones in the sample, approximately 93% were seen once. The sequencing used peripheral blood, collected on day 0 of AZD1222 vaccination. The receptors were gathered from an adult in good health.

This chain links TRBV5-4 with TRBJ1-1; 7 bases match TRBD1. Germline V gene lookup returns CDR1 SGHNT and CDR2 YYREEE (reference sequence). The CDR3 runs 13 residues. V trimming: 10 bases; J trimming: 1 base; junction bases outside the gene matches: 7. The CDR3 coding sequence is TGTGCCGCAACGGGACAGCCGAACACTGAAGCTTTCTTT. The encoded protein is CAATGQPNTEAFF.

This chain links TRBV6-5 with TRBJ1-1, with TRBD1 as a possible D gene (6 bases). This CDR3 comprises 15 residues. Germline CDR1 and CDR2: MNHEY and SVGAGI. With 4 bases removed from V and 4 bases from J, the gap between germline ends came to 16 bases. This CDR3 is CASSSKAEGVTEAFF. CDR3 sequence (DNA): TGTGCCAGCAGTTCCAAAGCCGAGGGGGTCACTGAAGCTTTCTTT.

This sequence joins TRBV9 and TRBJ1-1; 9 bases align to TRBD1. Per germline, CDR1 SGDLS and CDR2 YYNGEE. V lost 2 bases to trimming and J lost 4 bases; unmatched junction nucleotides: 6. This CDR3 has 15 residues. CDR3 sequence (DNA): TGTGCCAGCAGCGTGAGGGGACAGGGAGGCACTGAAGCTTTCTTT. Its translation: CASSVRGQGGTEAFF.

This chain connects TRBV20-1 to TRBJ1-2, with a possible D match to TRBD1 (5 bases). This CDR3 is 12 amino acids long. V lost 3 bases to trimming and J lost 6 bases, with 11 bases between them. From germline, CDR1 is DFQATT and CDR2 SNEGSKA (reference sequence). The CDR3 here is CSASQGRDGYTF. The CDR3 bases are TGCAGTGCTAGTCAGGGTAGGGATGGCTACACCTTC.

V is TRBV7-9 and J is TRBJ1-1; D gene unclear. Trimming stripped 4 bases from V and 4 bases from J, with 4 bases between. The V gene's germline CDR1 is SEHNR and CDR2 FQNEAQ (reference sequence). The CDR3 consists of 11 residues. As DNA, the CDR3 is TGTGCCAGCAGCTGGGCCACTGAAGCTTTCTTT. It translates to CASSWATEAFF.

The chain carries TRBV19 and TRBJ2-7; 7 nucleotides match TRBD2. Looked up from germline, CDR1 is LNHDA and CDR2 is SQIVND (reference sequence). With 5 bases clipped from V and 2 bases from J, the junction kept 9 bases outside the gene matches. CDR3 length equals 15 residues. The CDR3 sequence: CASSPRWGGTYEQYF. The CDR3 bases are TGTGCCAGTAGTCCCAGGTGGGGGGGTACCTACGAGCAGTACTTC.

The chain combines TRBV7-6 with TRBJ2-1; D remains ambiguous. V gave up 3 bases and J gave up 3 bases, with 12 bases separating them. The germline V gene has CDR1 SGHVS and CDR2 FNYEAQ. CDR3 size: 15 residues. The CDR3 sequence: CASSFGGLNYNEQFF. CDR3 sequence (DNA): TGTGCCAGCAGCTTTGGTGGCCTCAACTACAATGAGCAGTTCTTC. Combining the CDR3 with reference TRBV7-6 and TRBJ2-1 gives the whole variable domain GAGVSQSPRYKVTKRGQDVALRCDPISGHVSLYWYRQALGQGPEFLTYFNYEAQQDKSGLPNDRFSAERPEGSISTLTIQRTEQRDSAMYRCASSFGGLNYNEQFFGPGTRLTVL.

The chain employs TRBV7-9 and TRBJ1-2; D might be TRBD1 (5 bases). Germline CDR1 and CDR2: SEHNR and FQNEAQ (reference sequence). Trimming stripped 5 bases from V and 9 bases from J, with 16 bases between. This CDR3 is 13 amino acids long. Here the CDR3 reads CASSRTEGYSYTF. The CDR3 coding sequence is TGTGCCAGCAGCCGGACCGAGGGGTATAGCTACACCTTC.

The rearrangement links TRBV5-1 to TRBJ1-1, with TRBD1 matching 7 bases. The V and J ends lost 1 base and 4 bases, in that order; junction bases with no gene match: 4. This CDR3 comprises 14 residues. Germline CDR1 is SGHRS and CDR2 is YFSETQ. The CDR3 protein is CASSLRQGGTEAFF. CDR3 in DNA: TGCGCCAGCAGCTTGAGACAGGGTGGCACTGAAGCTTTCTTT.

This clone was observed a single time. CDR3 region: CASSFAGQGDTEAFF. The CDR3 coding sequence is TGCGCCAGCAGCTTCGCGGGACAGGGGGACACTGAAGCTTTCTTT. J is TRBJ1-1 and V is TRBV5-1, with 11 bases matching TRBD1. CDR3 length: 15 amino acids. Per germline, CDR1 SGHRS and CDR2 YFSETQ. The ends lost 2 bases at V and 3 bases at J; junction bases unmatched: 3.

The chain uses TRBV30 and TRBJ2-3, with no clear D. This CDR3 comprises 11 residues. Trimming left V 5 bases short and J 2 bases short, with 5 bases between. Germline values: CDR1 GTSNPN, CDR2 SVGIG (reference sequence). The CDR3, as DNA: TGTGCCTGGCAGATCACAGATACGCAGTATTTT. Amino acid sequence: CAWQITDTQYF.

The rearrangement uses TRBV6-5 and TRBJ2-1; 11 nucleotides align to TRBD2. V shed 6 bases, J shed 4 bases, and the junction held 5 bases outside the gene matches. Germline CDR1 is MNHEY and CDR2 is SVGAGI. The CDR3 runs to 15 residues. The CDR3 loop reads CASSPLAGEYNEQFF. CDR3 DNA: TGTGCCAGCAGCCCACTAGCGGGGGAGTACAATGAGCAGTTCTTC.

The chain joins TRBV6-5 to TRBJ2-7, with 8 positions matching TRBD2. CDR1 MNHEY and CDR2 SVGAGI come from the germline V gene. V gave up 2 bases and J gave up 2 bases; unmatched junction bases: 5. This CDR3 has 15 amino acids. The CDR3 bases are TGTGCCAGCAGTTACGAACGGGAGGGCCCCTACGAGCAGTACTTC. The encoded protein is CASSYEREGPYEQYF.

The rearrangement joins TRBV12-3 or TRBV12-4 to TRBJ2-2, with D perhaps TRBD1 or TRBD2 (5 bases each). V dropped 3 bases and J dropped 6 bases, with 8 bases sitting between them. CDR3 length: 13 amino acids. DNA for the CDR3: TGTGCCAGCAGTTTCCCGGGGCCCGGGGAGCTGTTTTTT. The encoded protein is CASSFPGPGELFF.

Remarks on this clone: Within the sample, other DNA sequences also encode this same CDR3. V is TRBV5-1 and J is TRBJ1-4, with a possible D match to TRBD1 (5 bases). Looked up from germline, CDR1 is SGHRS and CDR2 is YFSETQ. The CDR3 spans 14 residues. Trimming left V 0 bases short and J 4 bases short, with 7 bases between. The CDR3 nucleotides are TGCGCCAGCAGCTTGGAGCAGGGTAATGAAAAACTGTTTTTT. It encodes CASSLEQGNEKLFF.

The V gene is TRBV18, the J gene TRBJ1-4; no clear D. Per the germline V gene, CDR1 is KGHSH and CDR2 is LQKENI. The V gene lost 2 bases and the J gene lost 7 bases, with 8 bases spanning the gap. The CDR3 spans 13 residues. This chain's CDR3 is CASSPGDAEKLFF. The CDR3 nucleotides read TGTGCCAGCTCACCAGGGGATGCTGAAAAACTGTTTTTT.

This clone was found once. The CDR3 bases are TGTGCCAGCAGCCCAGGTTCCTATCAGCCCCAGCATTTT. Protein product: CASSPGSYQPQHF. This rearrangement joins TRBV11-2 to TRBJ1-5; D remains unclear. The CDR3 has 13 amino acids. Trimming took 5 bases from V and 5 from J, leaving 10 bases between them. The germline gives CDR1 SGHAT, CDR2 FQNNGV. The complete variable domain, with remaining parts taken from reference TRBV11-2 and TRBJ1-5, reads EAGVAQSPRYKIIEKRQSVAFWCNPISGHATLYWYQQILGQGPKLLIQFQNNGVVDDSQLPKDRFSAERLKGVDSTLKIQPAKLEDSAVYLCASSPGSYQPQHFGDGTRLSIL.

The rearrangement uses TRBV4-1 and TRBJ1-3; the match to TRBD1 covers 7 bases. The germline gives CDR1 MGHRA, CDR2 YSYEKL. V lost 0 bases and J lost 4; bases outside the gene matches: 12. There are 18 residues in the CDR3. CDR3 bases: TGCGCCAGCAGCCAAGACGGGATGAGGGGGCGGTCCGGAAACACCATATATTTT. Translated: CASSQDGMRGRSGNTIYF.

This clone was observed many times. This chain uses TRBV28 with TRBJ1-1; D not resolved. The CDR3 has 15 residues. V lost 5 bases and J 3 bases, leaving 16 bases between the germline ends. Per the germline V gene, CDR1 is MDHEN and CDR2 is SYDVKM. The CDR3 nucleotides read TGTGCCAGCAGTCGCGGACGGTCGGCCTACACTGAAGCTTTCTTT. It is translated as CASSRGRSAYTEAFF.

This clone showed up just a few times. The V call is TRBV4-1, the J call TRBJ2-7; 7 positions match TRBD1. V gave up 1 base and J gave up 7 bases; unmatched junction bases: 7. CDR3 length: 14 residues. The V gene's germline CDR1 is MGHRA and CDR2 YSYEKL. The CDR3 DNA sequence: TGCGCCAGCAGCCAAGGGACAGGTCTGGAGGAGCAGTACTTC. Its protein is CASSQGTGLEEQYF.

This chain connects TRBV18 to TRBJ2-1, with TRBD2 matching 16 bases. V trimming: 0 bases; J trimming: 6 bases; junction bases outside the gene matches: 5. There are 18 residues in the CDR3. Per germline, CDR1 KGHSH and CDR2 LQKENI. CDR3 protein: CASSPPGTSGRALNEQFF. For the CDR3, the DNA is TGTGCCAGCTCACCACCAGGGACTAGCGGGAGGGCGCTCAATGAGCAGTTCTTC.

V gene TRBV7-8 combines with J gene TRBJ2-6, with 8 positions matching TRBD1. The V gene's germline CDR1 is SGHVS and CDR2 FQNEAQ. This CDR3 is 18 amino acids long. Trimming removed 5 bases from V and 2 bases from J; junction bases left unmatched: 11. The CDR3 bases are TGTGCCAGCAGCGCCTACAGGGGGAAGGGGACTGGGGCCAACGTCCTGACTTTC. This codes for CASSAYRGKGTGANVLTF.

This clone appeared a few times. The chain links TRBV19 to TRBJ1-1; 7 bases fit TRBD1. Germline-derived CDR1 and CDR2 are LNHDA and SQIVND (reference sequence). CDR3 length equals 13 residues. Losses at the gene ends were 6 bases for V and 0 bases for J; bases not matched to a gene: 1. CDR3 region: CASRTGMNTEAFF. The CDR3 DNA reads TGTGCCAGTAGGACAGGGATGAACACTGAAGCTTTCTTT.

In nucleotides, the CDR3 is TGTGCCAGCAGTTTAGTCCCCGTTACTGAAGCTTTCTTT. It yields the protein CASSLVPVTEAFF. The chain couples TRBV12-3 or TRBV12-4 to TRBJ1-1; D is undetermined. Between the trimmed V and J ends, which lost 1 base and 5 bases, there was a span of 8 bases. The CDR3 runs to 13 residues.

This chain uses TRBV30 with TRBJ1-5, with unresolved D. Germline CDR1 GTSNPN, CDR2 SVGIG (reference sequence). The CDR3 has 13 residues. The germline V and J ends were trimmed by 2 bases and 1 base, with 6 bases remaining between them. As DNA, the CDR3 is TGTGCCTGGAGTATGGGGAGCAATCAGCCCCAGCATTTT. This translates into CAWSMGSNQPQHF. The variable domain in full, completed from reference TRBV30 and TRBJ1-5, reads SQTIHQWPATLVQPVGSPLSLECTVEGTSNPNLYWYRQAAGRGLQLLFYSVGIGQISSEVPQNLSASRPQDRQFILSSKKLLLSDSGFYLCAWSMGSNQPQHFGDGTRLSIL.

The CDR3 spells CASSKPRGAELEGYTF. The DNA of the CDR3 is TGTGCCAGCAGCAAACCACGAGGGGCGGAATTGGAAGGCTACACCTTC. The gene calls are TRBV21-1 and TRBJ1-2. TRBV21-1 counts as a pseudogene. CDR3 length: 16 residues.

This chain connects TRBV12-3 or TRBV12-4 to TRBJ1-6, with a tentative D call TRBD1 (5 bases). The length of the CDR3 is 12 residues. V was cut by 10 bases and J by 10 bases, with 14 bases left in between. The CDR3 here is CAIWGVRSPLHF. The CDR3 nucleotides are TGTGCCATCTGGGGGGTCCGATCACCCCTCCACTTT.

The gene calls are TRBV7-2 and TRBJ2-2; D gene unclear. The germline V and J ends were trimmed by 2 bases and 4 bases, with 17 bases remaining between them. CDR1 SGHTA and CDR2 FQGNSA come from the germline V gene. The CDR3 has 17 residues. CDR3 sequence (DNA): TGTGCCAGCAGCTTATTATTTTCACACCTCAGCACCGGGGAGCTGTTTTTT. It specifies CASSLLFSHLSTGELFF.

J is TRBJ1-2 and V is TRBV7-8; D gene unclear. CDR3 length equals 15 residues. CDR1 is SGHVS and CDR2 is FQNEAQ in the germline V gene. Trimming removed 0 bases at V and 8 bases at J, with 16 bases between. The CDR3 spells CASSLASKGLYGYTF. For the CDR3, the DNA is TGTGCCAGCAGCTTAGCGAGTAAGGGTTTGTACGGCTACACCTTC.

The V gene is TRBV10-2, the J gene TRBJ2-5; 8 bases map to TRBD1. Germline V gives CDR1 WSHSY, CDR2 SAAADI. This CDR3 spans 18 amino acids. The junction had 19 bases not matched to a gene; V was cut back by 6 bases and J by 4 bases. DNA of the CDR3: TGCGCCAGCAGCTCTCCAGGGGGCATATCGCCCTTAGGAGAGACCCAGTACTTC. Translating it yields CASSSPGGISPLGETQYF.

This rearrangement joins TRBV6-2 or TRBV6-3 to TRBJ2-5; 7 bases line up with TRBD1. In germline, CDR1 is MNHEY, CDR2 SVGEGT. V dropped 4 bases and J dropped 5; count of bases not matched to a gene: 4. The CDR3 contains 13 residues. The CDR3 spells CASSSEDRETQYF. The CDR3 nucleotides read TGTGCCAGCAGTTCCGAGGACAGGGAGACCCAGTACTTC.

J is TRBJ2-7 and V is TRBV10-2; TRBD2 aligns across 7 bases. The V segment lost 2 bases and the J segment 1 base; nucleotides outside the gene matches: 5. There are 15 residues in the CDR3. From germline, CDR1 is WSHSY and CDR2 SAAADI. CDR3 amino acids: CASSERASGSYEQYF. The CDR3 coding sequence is TGCGCCAGCAGTGAGCGGGCTAGCGGATCCTACGAGCAGTACTTC.